One and the same sample provided the 32 T cell receptor beta chains below, sequenced in a study of a mutant IDH1 vaccine in newly diagnosed glioma. Some clones are missing from TCRdb's copy, which holds only in-frame ones; the method was immunoSEQ multiplex PCR. This sample has around 99,000 clones, with roughly 77% found just once. Stated time point: baseline, week 1 (first vaccination visit). Treatment defined: pre-vaccination baseline after standard-of-care therapy. This material consisted of PBMCs, taken from a glioma patient treated with radiotherapy, temozolomide or both. The receptors were gathered from a man in his forties or fifties with glioma.

This rearrangement joins TRBV20-1 to TRBJ1-2, with TRBD1 identical over 8 bases. V lost 6 bases, J lost 8 bases, and 5 bases stayed unmatched. This CDR3 spans 11 amino acids. Germline V lookup: CDR1 DFQATT, CDR2 SNEGSKA (reference sequence). CDR3 sequence reads: CSAEGTGGYTF. CDR3 nucleotides: TGCAGTGCCGAAGGGACAGGAGGCTACACCTTC.

The chain links TRBV29-1 to TRBJ2-3; D gene ambiguous. V shed 3 bases and J shed 0 bases, with 7 bases lying between them. The CDR3 totals 13 residues. Germline CDR1 SQVTM, CDR2 ANQGSEA. The CDR3 sequence is CSVDDGSTDTQYF. CDR3 nucleotide sequence: TGCAGCGTTGACGATGGAAGCACAGATACGCAGTATTTT.

The chain links TRBV27 to TRBJ2-6, with 9 bases fitting TRBD1. The CDR3 is made up of 18 amino acids. V lost 2 bases and J lost 3; bases outside the gene matches: 8. Per the germline V gene, CDR1 is MNHEY and CDR2 is SMNVEV (reference sequence). The CDR3 loop is CASSLGGQGRSGANVLTF. The CDR3 DNA follows: TGTGCCAGCAGTTTAGGGGGACAGGGTCGCAGTGGGGCCAACGTCCTGACTTTC.

V gene TRBV29-1 combines with J gene TRBJ2-1; 11 bases are shared with TRBD2. Germline V lookup: CDR1 SQVTM, CDR2 ANQGSEA. V dropped 4 bases and J dropped 5; count of bases not matched to a gene: 4. There are 14 residues in the CDR3. The CDR3 here is CSVATSGIHNEQFF. CDR3 DNA sequence: TGCAGCGTTGCGACTAGCGGGATTCACAATGAGCAGTTCTTC.

The chain recombines TRBV28 with TRBJ2-7, with 11 bases aligning to TRBD2. The CDR3 runs to 16 residues. V gave up 4 bases and J gave up 3 bases; unmatched junction bases: 8. Germline CDR1 and CDR2: MDHEN and SYDVKM. CDR3 sequence (DNA): TGTGCCAGCAGTTCCCCCGGGACTAGCGGATTCTACGAGCAGTACTTC. The encoded protein is CASSSPGTSGFYEQYF.

The rearrangement links TRBV12-5 to TRBJ2-7, with 8 positions matching TRBD2. After removal of 7 bases from V and 7 bases from J, the junction contained 15 bases not matched to a gene. The CDR3 consists of 15 residues. In germline, CDR1 is LGHNT, CDR2 FRNRAP. The CDR3 loop reads CASALLAGGVGEQYF. CDR3 nucleotide sequence: TGTGCTAGTGCCCTCTTGGCGGGGGGCGTGGGGGAGCAGTACTTC.

The V gene is TRBV15, the J gene TRBJ1-2; D is undetermined. This CDR3 is 12 amino acids long. Trimming stripped 3 bases from V and 8 bases from J, with 10 bases between. Germline CDR1 and CDR2: LNHNV and YYDKDF (reference sequence). CDR3 nucleotide sequence: TGTGCCACCAGCAGTCGGTTGGAAGGCTACACCTTC. This codes for CATSSRLEGYTF.

CDR3 in amino acids: CAWSQTGGTEAFF. CDR3 sequence (DNA): TGTGCCTGGAGCCAAACAGGAGGGACTGAAGCTTTCTTT. This chain joins TRBV30 and TRBJ1-1, with a possible D match to TRBD1 (5 bases). The CDR3 totals 13 residues. The V and J ends lost 3 bases and 5 bases respectively, with 13 bases between them. CDR1 and CDR2 (germline): GTSNPN, SVGIG (reference sequence). The variable domain in full, completed from reference TRBV30 and TRBJ1-1, reads SQTIHQWPATLVQPVGSPLSLECTVEGTSNPNLYWYRQAAGRGLQLLFYSVGIGQISSEVPQNLSASRPQDRQFILSSKKLLLSDSGFYLCAWSQTGGTEAFFGQGTRLTVV.

This clone was recorded a few times. Different DNA sequences within this sample yield the same CDR3. This chain links TRBV7-9 with TRBJ2-2; the D gene is possibly TRBD2 (5 bases). This CDR3 contains 15 residues. Germline V gene lookup returns CDR1 SEHNR and CDR2 FQNEAQ (reference sequence). V dropped 0 bases and J dropped 0 bases, with 5 bases sitting between them. As DNA, the CDR3 is TGTGCCAGCAGCTTAGCGGGAGCGAACACCGGGGAGCTGTTTTTT. Protein: CASSLAGANTGELFF.

The chain carries TRBV4-3 and TRBJ1-2; possible D gene TRBD1, 6 bases. The CDR3 runs 13 residues. From germline, CDR1 is LGHNA and CDR2 YSLEER. V lost 3 bases to trimming and J lost 4 bases, with 9 bases between them. CDR3 nucleotides: TGCGCCAGCAGCCACACCAGGGGCTATGGCTACACCTTC. Its translation is CASSHTRGYGYTF.

The chain employs TRBV15 and TRBJ2-1; D uncertain. Germline CDR1 is LNHNV and CDR2 is YYDKDF (reference sequence). This CDR3 spans 11 amino acids. Trimming pared 0 bases from V and 8 bases from J, leaving 2 bases between. The CDR3 sequence: CATSRDDEQFF. DNA of the CDR3: TGTGCCACCAGCAGAGATGATGAGCAGTTCTTC. Full variable domain (remainder filled in from reference TRBV15 and TRBJ2-1): DAMVIQNPRYQVTQFGKPVTLSCSQTLNHNVMYWYQQKSSQAPKLLFHYYDKDFNNEADTPDNFQSRRPNTSFCFLDIRSPGLGDTAMYLCATSRDDEQFFGPGTRLTVL.

V is TRBV7-3 and J is TRBJ1-2, with 10 bases aligning to TRBD1. The CDR3 runs 13 residues. Germline trimming cut 5 bases from V and 7 bases from J; bases unmatched to any gene: 4. Germline V gene lookup returns CDR1 SGHTA and CDR2 FQGTGA. This CDR3 reads CASSQTGGGGYTF. CDR3 sequence (DNA): TGTGCCAGCAGCCAGACAGGGGGCGGTGGCTACACCTTC. The whole variable domain, remainder taken from reference TRBV7-3 and TRBJ1-2, is GAGVSQTPSNKVTEKGKYVELRCDPISGHTALYWYRQSLGQGPEFLIYFQGTGAADDSGLPNDRFFAVRPEGSVSTLKIQRTERGDSAVYLCASSQTGGGGYTFGSGTRLTVV.

This clone was seen a single time. The V gene is TRBV2, the J gene TRBJ2-5, with 7 positions matching TRBD1. The V segment lost 6 bases and the J segment 2 bases; nucleotides outside the gene matches: 15. This CDR3 has 17 amino acids. Germline values: CDR1 SNHLY, CDR2 FYNNEI. The CDR3 loop is CASRISPGTDIQETQYF. The CDR3 DNA reads TGTGCCAGCAGGATCTCCCCGGGGACAGACATTCAAGAGACCCAGTACTTC. Drawing the rest from reference TRBV2 and TRBJ2-5, the complete variable domain is EPEVTQTPSHQVTQMGQEVILRCVPISNHLYFYWYRQILGQKVEFLVSFYNNEISEKSEIFDDQFSVERPDGSNFTLKIRSTKLEDSAMYFCASRISPGTDIQETQYFGPGTRLLVL.

The chain uses TRBV7-2 and TRBJ2-5; no firm D call. The length of the CDR3 is 15 residues. CDR1 is SGHTA, CDR2 FQGNSA, per germline. V lost 1 base and J 2 bases, leaving 11 bases between the germline ends. The chain's CDR3 is CASSLVAGLQETQYF. CDR3 in DNA: TGTGCCAGCAGCTTAGTGGCAGGCCTACAAGAGACCCAGTACTTC.

The V and J genes are TRBV29-1 and TRBJ1-2; the D is unclear. Germline CDR1 SQVTM, CDR2 ANQGSEA. The CDR3 loop spans 14 amino acids. Trimming shortened V by 0 bases and J by 2 bases, and 10 bases separated the two germline ends. Here the CDR3 DNA reads TGCAGCGTTGAAGATCTCGAGGAGAACTATGGCTACACCTTC. It translates to CSVEDLEENYGYTF.

Only one count was recorded for this clone. V is TRBV7-2 and J is TRBJ1-3; D is undetermined. V shed 1 base and J shed 4 bases, with 11 bases lying between them. The CDR3 runs to 15 residues. From germline, CDR1 is SGHTA and CDR2 FQGNSA. CDR3 bases: TGTGCCAGCAGCTTAGTAGCGGGTTCGGGAAACACCATATATTTT. It is translated as CASSLVAGSGNTIYF.

The chain recombines TRBV9 with TRBJ2-2; 10 bases align to TRBD2. CDR3 size: 15 residues. V was pared by 1 base and J by 4 bases, with 1 base of the junction left unmatched. The germline V gene encodes CDR1 SGDLS and CDR2 YYNGEE. CDR3 region: CASSVPSGGTGELFF. The CDR3 bases are TGTGCCAGCAGCGTACCTAGCGGGGGCACCGGGGAGCTGTTTTTT. The full variable domain, its missing parts supplied by reference TRBV9 and TRBJ2-2, is DSGVTQTPKHLITATGQRVTLRCSPRSGDLSVYWYQQSLDQGLQFLIQYYNGEERAKGNILERFSAQQFPDLHSELNLSSLELGDSALYFCASSVPSGGTGELFFGEGSRLTVL.

This sequence joins TRBV7-8 and TRBJ1-1; 7 bases line up with TRBD1. The CDR3 runs to 17 residues. Germline V gene sequence: CDR1 SGHVS, CDR2 FQNEAQ. V dropped 2 bases and J dropped 4; count of bases not matched to a gene: 13. The CDR3 region is CASSLLAGGLSSTEAFF. The CDR3 DNA reads as TGTGCCAGCAGCTTATTGGCAGGGGGACTCTCGAGCACTGAAGCTTTCTTT.

This clone was recorded once. V usage is TRBV18 and J usage is TRBJ1-2; 9 bases match TRBD1. V was pared by 3 bases and J by 2 bases, with 10 bases of the junction left unmatched. The germline gives CDR1 KGHSH, CDR2 LQKENI. The CDR3 has 17 residues. CDR3 sequence: CASSPTGTGSRNYGYTF. The CDR3 DNA follows: TGTGCCAGCTCACCGACCGGGACAGGGTCCCGAAACTATGGCTACACCTTC. The full variable domain, rest sourced from reference TRBV18 and TRBJ1-2, is NAGVMQNPRHLVRRRGQEARLRCSPMKGHSHVYWYRQLPEEGLKFMVYLQKENIIDESGMPKERFSAEFPKEGPSILRIQQVVRGDSAAYFCASSPTGTGSRNYGYTFGSGTRLTVV.

The rearrangement joins TRBV6-1 to TRBJ2-3; 7 bases fit TRBD1. CDR1 and CDR2 (germline): MNHNS, SASEGT. The CDR3 has 17 residues. J was trimmed by 0 bases and V by 3 bases; bases with no gene match: 9. This chain's CDR3 is CASSERQGRSSTDTQYF. The CDR3 region has the DNA TGTGCCAGCAGTGAGCGACAGGGTCGGTCTAGCACAGATACGCAGTATTTT.

V gene TRBV28 combines with J gene TRBJ2-3, with 14 bases fitting TRBD2. CDR1 and CDR2 (germline): MDHEN, SYDVKM. The CDR3 loop spans 15 amino acids. V lost 6 bases to trimming and J lost 11 bases; unmatched junction nucleotides: 10. The CDR3 protein is CASSLPGLAGVGQYF. CDR3 sequence (DNA): TGTGCCAGCAGCTTACCGGGACTAGCGGGAGTCGGGCAGTATTTT.

The V and J genes are TRBV7-2 and TRBJ2-1; D possibly uses TRBD1 or TRBD2 (5 bases each). CDR1 is SGHTA and CDR2 is FQGNSA in the germline V gene. The CDR3 contains 12 residues. Trimming removed 5 bases from V and 14 bases from J, with 16 bases in between. The CDR3 region is CASSLGVVSEFF. Written as DNA, the CDR3 is TGTGCCAGCAGCCTGGGGGTCGTAAGCGAGTTCTTC.

For the CDR3, the DNA is TGTGCCAGCAGTGTAATCACAGATACGCAGTATTTT. Translated, it gives CASSVITDTQYF. V gene TRBV28 combines with J gene TRBJ2-3; D call uncertain. V was trimmed by 5 bases and J by 2 bases, leaving 5 bases between them. Germline CDR1 is MDHEN and CDR2 is SYDVKM. The CDR3 covers 12 residues.

The CDR3 here is CASQRTSGARSNTGELFF. CDR3 sequence (DNA): TGTGCCAGCCAAAGGACTAGCGGGGCTAGGTCGAACACCGGGGAGCTGTTTTTT. V is TRBV11-1 and J is TRBJ2-2; 12 bases align to TRBD2. Germline V CDR1 and CDR2: SGHAT, FQDESV (reference sequence). The CDR3 consists of 18 residues. Trimming took 8 bases from V and 0 from J; bases not matched to a gene: 10. Filled out from reference TRBV11-1 and TRBJ2-2, the complete variable domain reads EAEVAQSPRYKITEKSQAVAFWCDPISGHATLYWYRQILGQGPELLVQFQDESVVDDSQLPKDRFSAERLKGVDSTLKIQPAELGDSAMYLCASQRTSGARSNTGELFFGEGSRLTVL.

The chain links TRBV19 to TRBJ1-5; D not certain. CDR3 size: 15 residues. CDR1 and CDR2 from the germline V gene are LNHDA and SQIVND (reference sequence). V lost 3 bases to trimming and J lost 4 bases, with 13 bases between them. CDR3 protein: CASSMGRAGNQPQHF. CDR3 coding DNA: TGTGCCAGTAGTATGGGTCGGGCAGGTAATCAGCCCCAGCATTTT.

The chain links TRBV7-2 to TRBJ1-2; D unresolved. Trimming left V 4 bases short and J 7 bases short, with 13 bases between. The CDR3 is made up of 13 amino acids. Germline values: CDR1 SGHTA, CDR2 FQGNSA. The CDR3 nucleotides read TGTGCCAGCAGCTCCCCGGACGGAGGTGGCTACACCTTC. It encodes CASSSPDGGGYTF.

This chain uses TRBV7-8 with TRBJ1-4, with D maybe TRBD1 (5 bases). Germline CDR1 SGHVS, CDR2 FQNEAQ. Trimming stripped 1 base from V and 16 bases from J, with 19 bases between. The CDR3 sequence is 14 residues long. CDR3 amino acids: CASSLGRGAESEFF. DNA of the CDR3: TGTGCCAGCAGCTTAGGGAGGGGCGCGGAGTCGGAGTTTTTT. Looking up the rest from reference TRBV7-8 and TRBJ1-4 gives the full variable domain: GAGVSQSPRYKVAKRGQDVALRCDPISGHVSLFWYQQALGQGPEFLTYFQNEAQLDKSGLPSDRFFAERPEGSVSTLKIQRTQQEDSAVYLCASSLGRGAESEFFGSGTQLSVL.

The V and J genes are TRBV18 and TRBJ2-3; TRBD1 matches at 7 bases. Germline CDR1 and CDR2: KGHSH and LQKENI. The CDR3 totals 19 residues. J lost 1 base, V lost 6 bases, and 19 bases had no gene match. The CDR3 here is CASSVRTGPPSPGTDTQYF. The CDR3 DNA sequence: TGTGCCAGCTCCGTTAGGACAGGCCCACCATCGCCTGGCACAGATACGCAGTATTTT.

The CDR3 protein is CASSLVGGRSTDTQYF. The CDR3 DNA reads as TGTGCCAGCAGCTTGGTTGGCGGGAGGAGCACAGATACGCAGTATTTT. V gene TRBV5-6 combines with J gene TRBJ2-3, with 8 bases identical to TRBD2. CDR1 is SGHDT, CDR2 YYEEEE, per germline. After removal of 0 bases from V and 0 bases from J, the junction contained 3 bases not matched to a gene. The CDR3 contains 16 residues.

Here the CDR3 reads CASSQGTSGEPNIQYF. Written as DNA, the CDR3 is TGTGCCAGCAGCCAAGGGACTAGCGGGGAGCCAAACATTCAGTACTTC. This chain connects TRBV4-2 to TRBJ2-4; 12 positions match TRBD2. Unmatched junction bases numbered 4, after V lost 1 base and J lost 6 bases. Germline CDR1 LGHNA, CDR2 YNFKEQ. The CDR3 has 16 residues.

This clone has only a few counts. CDR3 in DNA: TGCAGCGTTGAAGGGACAGGGACTTTGGGTGAGCAGTTCTTC. Its protein product is CSVEGTGTLGEQFF. The V and J genes are TRBV29-1 and TRBJ2-1; TRBD1 matches at 8 bases. J lost 9 bases, V lost 1 base, and 8 bases had no gene match. CDR1 and CDR2 from the germline V gene are SQVTM and ANQGSEA. The CDR3 spans 14 residues.

This chain links TRBV7-2 with TRBJ2-7; weak D call: TRBD1 (5 bases). Germline V CDR1 and CDR2: SGHTA, FQGNSA. The V and J ends lost 2 bases and 2 bases respectively, with 22 bases between them. The length of the CDR3 is 18 residues. The CDR3 region is CASSLNGAGSRLTYEQYF. In DNA, the CDR3 is TGTGCCAGCAGCTTAAACGGTGCAGGGTCCCGCCTTACCTACGAGCAGTACTTC.